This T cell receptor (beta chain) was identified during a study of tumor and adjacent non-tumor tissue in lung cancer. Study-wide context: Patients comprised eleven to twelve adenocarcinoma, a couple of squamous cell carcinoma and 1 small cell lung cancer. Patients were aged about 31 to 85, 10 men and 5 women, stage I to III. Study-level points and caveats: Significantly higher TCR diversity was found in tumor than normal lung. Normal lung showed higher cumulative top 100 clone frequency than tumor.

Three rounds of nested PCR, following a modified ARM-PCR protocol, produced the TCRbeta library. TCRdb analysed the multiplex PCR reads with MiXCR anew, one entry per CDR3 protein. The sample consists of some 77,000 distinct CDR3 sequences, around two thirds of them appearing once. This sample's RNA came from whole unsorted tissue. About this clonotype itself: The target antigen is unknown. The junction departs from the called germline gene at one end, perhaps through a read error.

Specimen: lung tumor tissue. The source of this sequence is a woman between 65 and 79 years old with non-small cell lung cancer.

The CDR3 coding sequence is TGTGTCACCAGTGATAGACAGTTCAGTTTCGACAATGGGCAGTTCTTC. Protein product: CVTSDRQFSFDNGQFF. This chain uses TRBV24-1 with TRBJ2-1, with D tentatively TRBD1 (5 bases). Germline lookup yields CDR1 KGHDR and CDR2 SFDVKD. CDR3 size: 16 residues.